A selection of T cell receptor beta chains follows, all from one sample in a study of T-cell memory formation after mild COVID-19. TCRdb recomputed calls from the 5' RACE reads with MiXCR, one row per CDR3 protein. This sample yields fewer than 15,000 distinct CDR3 sequences, of which roughly 23% are seen a single time; 56% belongs to the top ten. Sequencing was performed on PBMCs or a T cell subset sorted from them (not recorded which). The origin of the receptors is a young man who had mild COVID-19 (a few samples of this study predate the infection). Cell type and time point are not known. Each CDR3 is given with its conserved first and last residue.

J,V,CDR3
TRBJ2-2,TRBV4-3,CASSQEFRTGELFF
TRBJ2-2,TRBV20-1,CSARPRTKNTGELFF
TRBJ2-7,TRBV4-1,CASSQVRGPTTYEQYF
TRBJ1-2,TRBV5-6,CASSLGTANYGYTF
TRBJ1-5,TRBV4-3,CASSQVIIRGALGNQPQHF
TRBJ1-5,TRBV19,CASSQRGGQINQPQHF
TRBJ2-7,TRBV12-3/TRBV12-4,CASKNGTLSYEQYF
TRBJ1-6,TRBV4-1,CASNLRTGGNSPLHF
TRBJ2-3,TRBV4-3,CASSQDGFSGGMDTQYF
TRBJ1-1,TRBV15,CATSSHGWARDTEAFF
TRBJ2-2,TRBV3-1,CASSRYWAGIHTGELFF
TRBJ2-1,TRBV4-3,CASSQDRRGLRNGEQFF
TRBJ1-4,TRBV28,CASSRDFEKLFF
TRBJ2-3,TRBV9,CASSVGADTQYF
TRBJ2-2,TRBV12-3/TRBV12-4,CASSFYVLAGYTGELFF
TRBJ2-1,TRBV20-1,CSATERAASYNEQFF
TRBJ1-1,TRBV7-9,CASSLIGVGPSWGAEAFF
TRBJ1-6,TRBV7-9,CASSSIGNNSPLHF
TRBJ2-7,TRBV7-2,CASSFLVSLAAYEQYF
TRBJ2-1,TRBV7-6,CASSSQLSGGIQYNEQFF
TRBJ2-1,TRBV7-6,CASSSYRGRTYNEQFF
TRBJ1-1,TRBV6-6,CASRNRAANTEAFF
TRBJ2-7,TRBV6-6,CASSYSPDPYEQYF
TRBJ2-3,TRBV7-9,CASTLALAGGDTQYF
TRBJ1-1,TRBV5-4,CASSWGGGGTEAFF
TRBJ2-7,TRBV18,CASSLTRGGPYEQYF
TRBJ1-2,TRBV5-1,CASSYNFGGGYTF
TRBJ1-4,TRBV20-1,CSARDGYNEKLFF
TRBJ1-1,TRBV6-2/TRBV6-3,CAGVWGMIGNTEAFF
TRBJ2-7,TRBV24-1,CATSDAIVKVCSYEQYF
TRBJ2-3,TRBV20-1,CSAPPSVTYFTDTQYF
TRBJ2-1,TRBV2,CASRTGTSGPNEQFF
TRBJ2-1,TRBV10-3,CAISPRTGRSYNEQFF
TRBJ2-7,TRBV5-8,CASAHPQGTYEQYF
TRBJ1-6,TRBV4-2,CASSLEDGFSPYNSPLHF
TRBJ2-5,TRBV12-3/TRBV12-4,CASSLGRGVPGETQYF
TRBJ2-5,TRBV5-1,CASSSRDRTLTQYF
TRBJ1-5,TRBV6-2/TRBV6-3,CASSRTYSNQPQHF
TRBJ2-5,TRBV11-2,CASSFGTGGETQYF
TRBJ1-1,TRBV7-2,CASSLVSGRGWTEAFF
TRBJ2-3,TRBV12-3/TRBV12-4,CASSFLPGSTDTQYF
TRBJ1-6,TRBV7-6,CASHRGGRRHSPLHF
TRBJ2-7,TRBV9,CASSPRTQTYEQYF
TRBJ2-1,TRBV4-1,CASSLAPGQGAFNEQFF
TRBJ2-1,TRBV20-1,CSARGVVAGGRRVEQFF
TRBJ2-3,TRBV7-2,CASSFHPGTQYF
TRBJ2-7,TRBV12-3/TRBV12-4,CASSSRPRDSERYEQYF
TRBJ2-7,TRBV4-1,CASSQGPGVWEQYF
TRBJ2-3,TRBV5-1,CASSLAADTQYF
TRBJ2-7,TRBV23-1,CASSPVGAHEQYF
TRBJ1-6,TRBV6-2/TRBV6-3,CASRTSGGWSPLHF
TRBJ1-2,TRBV20-1,CSARNRGYGYTF
TRBJ1-6,TRBV4-1,CASSQGPGVHNSPLHF
TRBJ1-1,TRBV28,CASSLYVTVEAFF
TRBJ1-1,TRBV18,CASSLRTGNTEAFF